The 27 T cell receptor beta chains in this list originate from one sample, sequenced in a study of response to subunit inactivated influenza vaccine. TCRdb processed the RT-PCR reads anew with MiXCR; each CDR3 protein has one entry. The sample has just under 550,000 distinct CDR3 sequences; around a quarter are singletons. The sample was also reused in another study, on T cells expressing NK-cell markers. That source reports: What made the TCR beta cDNA was 5'RACE template switching with UMIs.

The source material was CD4+ T cells sorted from PBMCs, sampled 12 days after vaccination. The receptors were gathered from a middle-aged man who received an inactivated influenza vaccine.

The rearrangement uses TRBV10-3 and TRBJ2-4; no firm D call. Germline loops: CDR1 ENHRY, CDR2 SYGVKD. The germline V and J ends were trimmed by 2 bases and 0 bases, with 11 bases remaining between them. The CDR3 is made up of 16 amino acids. CDR3 DNA: TGTGCCATCAGTGAGAGACACGACTTAGCCAAAAACATTCAGTACTTC. Translating it yields CAISERHDLAKNIQYF.

The CDR3 reads CSARDQGTQITDTQYF. The CDR3 bases are TGCAGTGCTAGAGATCAGGGGACCCAGATCACAGATACGCAGTATTTT. This chain uses TRBV20-1 with TRBJ2-3, with D possibly TRBD1 on 6 matching bases. This CDR3 spans 16 amino acids. V shed 0 bases and J shed 2 bases, with 15 bases lying between them. CDR1 is DFQATT, CDR2 SNEGSKA, per germline (reference sequence).

This clonotype was found a few times. This chain connects TRBV5-1 to TRBJ2-1; D is tentatively TRBD1 or TRBD2 (6 bases each). With 4 bases removed from V and 7 bases from J, the gap between germline ends came to 15 bases. This CDR3 is built from 14 residues. The germline V gene encodes CDR1 SGHRS and CDR2 YFSETQ. CDR3 residues: CASSPRRGGNEQFF. The CDR3 nucleotides are TGCGCCAGCAGCCCTCGTAGAGGGGGGAATGAGCAGTTCTTC.

This chain uses TRBV7-8 with TRBJ1-5, with 7 bases lining up with TRBD1. The CDR3 has 16 residues. After removal of 2 bases from V and 5 bases from J, the junction contained 9 bases not matched to a gene. The germline V gene encodes CDR1 SGHVS and CDR2 FQNEAQ. The CDR3 DNA reads TGTGCCAGCAGCTTATCATCAGGGGGAGTGTATCAGCCCCAGCATTTT. This encodes CASSLSSGGVYQPQHF. The variable domain in full, with the rest retrieved from reference TRBV7-8 and TRBJ1-5, is GAGVSQSPRYKVAKRGQDVALRCDPISGHVSLFWYQQALGQGPEFLTYFQNEAQLDKSGLPSDRFFAERPEGSVSTLKIQRTQQEDSAVYLCASSLSSGGVYQPQHFGDGTRLSIL.

This clonotype showed up just once. The V call is TRBV30, the J call TRBJ2-1; no reliable D call. The V gene's germline CDR1 is GTSNPN and CDR2 SVGIG (reference sequence). The CDR3 length is 13 residues. V was clipped by 2 bases and J by 1 base, with 6 bases between them. The CDR3 nucleotides read TGTGCCTGGAGTCAGCTGTCCTACAATGAGCAGTTCTTC. Translated: CAWSQLSYNEQFF.

This clonotype occurred a few times. The chain uses TRBV7-2 and TRBJ1-1; no definite D call. This CDR3 spans 15 amino acids. Trimming took 2 bases from V and 6 from J, leaving 16 bases between them. Germline values: CDR1 SGHTA, CDR2 FQGNSA. The CDR3 protein is CASSLNRERLAEAFF. The CDR3 DNA follows: TGTGCCAGCAGCTTAAACCGGGAACGACTCGCTGAAGCTTTCTTT.

The rearrangement joins TRBV2 to TRBJ1-5, with D perhaps matching TRBD1 (5 bases). The CDR3 consists of 13 residues. Germline V gives CDR1 SNHLY, CDR2 FYNNEI. Trimming cost V 8 bases and J 4 bases, with 12 bases left between them. CDR3 coding DNA: TGTGCCAGCCTACGGACACTTAATCAGCCCCAGCATTTT. Translated: CASLRTLNQPQHF.

The chain recombines TRBV5-1 with TRBJ1-3, with a tentative D call TRBD1 (5 bases). CDR3 length: 14 amino acids. Germline V gives CDR1 SGHRS, CDR2 YFSETQ. Trimming stripped 2 bases from V and 7 bases from J, with 13 bases between. The CDR3 DNA sequence: TGCGCCAGCAGCTTCGAGACGGGGGGTAACACCATATATTTT. This codes for CASSFETGGNTIYF.

This clonotype was seen ten or more times. The chain carries TRBV29-1 and TRBJ2-1, with D possibly called TRBD1 or TRBD2 (5 bases each). Germline V lookup: CDR1 SQVTM, CDR2 ANQGSEA. Trimming took 1 base from V and 4 from J, leaving 8 bases between them. The CDR3 consists of 13 residues. The CDR3 DNA sequence: TGCAGCGTTGAAGGAGAGGGGTACAATGAGCAGTTCTTC. Protein: CSVEGEGYNEQFF.

This clonotype was seen a handful of times. For the CDR3, the DNA is TGTGCCAGCAGCTTAGGTGTCGAGCTTTACGAGCAGTACTTC. Translation gives CASSLGVELYEQYF. The chain carries TRBV11-2 and TRBJ2-7, with D unresolved. V lost 1 base, J lost 4 bases, and 11 bases lay in between. This CDR3 region has 14 residues. Germline CDR1 and CDR2: SGHAT and FQNNGV.

The J gene is TRBJ2-3, the V gene TRBV5-1, with D perhaps assigned TRBD1 or TRBD2 (5 bases each). CDR1 and CDR2 from the germline V gene are SGHRS and YFSETQ. The V gene lost 2 bases and the J gene lost 4 bases, with 17 bases spanning the gap. The CDR3 contains 16 residues. CDR3 sequence: CASSFTGTTTPDTQYF. The CDR3 DNA reads TGCGCCAGCAGCTTCACCGGGACCACCACCCCAGATACGCAGTATTTT.

This clonotype was observed a handful of times. The chain has TRBV2 and TRBJ2-1; possibly TRBD1 for D (6 bases). The V gene lost 10 bases and the J gene lost 0 bases, with 13 bases spanning the gap. The CDR3 has 14 amino acids. Per germline, CDR1 SNHLY and CDR2 FYNNEI. The CDR3 protein is CATAPRGSYNEQFF. In DNA, the CDR3 is TGTGCCACCGCCCCCAGGGGCTCCTACAATGAGCAGTTCTTC.

This clonotype was seen only a few times. This chain connects TRBV4-1 to TRBJ2-7; no clear D gene. The germline V and J ends were trimmed by 3 bases and 3 bases, with 24 bases remaining between them. CDR3 size: 18 residues. Germline CDR1 reads MGHRA; CDR2 reads YSYEKL. The CDR3, as DNA: TGCGCCAGCAGCCATCCGGAAACCCTCTCGAGACCGATCTACGAGCAGTACTTC. Protein: CASSHPETLSRPIYEQYF.

V and J are TRBV6-4 and TRBJ1-4; TRBD1 agrees at 8 bases. Trimming removed 0 bases from V and 4 bases from J; junction bases left unmatched: 7. Germline V gene lookup returns CDR1 MRHNA and CDR2 SNTAGT. This CDR3 contains 17 residues. The CDR3: CASSDSDRAGSNEKLFF. The CDR3 DNA follows: TGTGCCAGCAGTGACTCGGACAGGGCGGGAAGTAATGAAAAACTGTTTTTT.

The J gene is TRBJ2-3, the V gene TRBV11-1; D might be TRBD1 or TRBD2, each matching 5 bases. Deletions cut 1 base from V and 2 bases from J, with 19 bases between. Germline CDR1 and CDR2: SGHAT and FQDESV (reference sequence). The length of the CDR3 is 18 residues. The CDR3 DNA sequence: TGTGCCAGCAGCTTAGGGCGATTTCGACGGGGCACCACAGATACGCAGTATTTT. Translated: CASSLGRFRRGTTDTQYF.

The V and J genes are TRBV28 and TRBJ2-1; TRBD2 might be the D (5 bases). The V end was cut by 7 bases, the J end by 7 bases, with 20 bases between. The CDR3 spans 15 residues. Germline assignment: CDR1 MDHEN and CDR2 SYDVKM. The CDR3 reads CASTPPPGGLNEQFF. CDR3 nucleotides: TGTGCCAGCACTCCTCCCCCCGGAGGATTGAATGAGCAGTTCTTC.

In this sample, this clonotype turned up a few times. The chain combines TRBV7-2 with TRBJ2-5; D call uncertain. The length of the CDR3 is 14 residues. Germline-derived CDR1 and CDR2 are SGHTA and FQGNSA. The V and J ends lost 1 base and 5 bases respectively, with 11 bases between them. CDR3 residues: CASSLVYLGETQYF. In DNA, the CDR3 is TGTGCCAGCAGCTTAGTTTACTTGGGGGAGACCCAGTACTTC.

There are a few counts of this clonotype. This chain joins TRBV5-1 and TRBJ2-7, with D hard to call. With 3 bases removed from V and 2 bases from J, the gap between germline ends came to 12 bases. Germline loops: CDR1 SGHRS, CDR2 YFSETQ. The CDR3 consists of 14 residues. CDR3 loop: CASSYGRTTYEQYF. For the CDR3, the DNA is TGCGCCAGCAGCTACGGACGGACGACCTACGAGCAGTACTTC.

V and J are TRBV10-3 and TRBJ2-1; 10 bases are shared with TRBD2. Germline CDR1 and CDR2: ENHRY and SYGVKD. With 0 bases clipped from V and 9 bases from J, the junction kept 8 bases outside the gene matches. There are 16 residues in the CDR3. The CDR3 loop reads CAISESESSGGFEQFF. DNA of the CDR3: TGTGCCATCAGTGAGTCGGAGTCTAGCGGGGGTTTTGAGCAGTTCTTC.

The chain recombines TRBV24-1 with TRBJ2-7, with D perhaps TRBD2 (6 bases). CDR1 and CDR2 from the germline V gene are KGHDR and SFDVKD. The CDR3 is 12 residues long. V was trimmed by 5 bases and J by 7 bases, leaving 11 bases between them. Written as DNA, the CDR3 is TGTGCCACCAGTGCCGGGGGATGGGAGCAGTACTTC. Protein sequence: CATSAGGWEQYF.

The J gene is TRBJ2-2, the V gene TRBV28; no firm D call. V dropped 7 bases and J dropped 4 bases, with 19 bases sitting between them. This CDR3 is 16 amino acids long. CDR1 is MDHEN and CDR2 is SYDVKM in the germline V gene. This chain's CDR3 is CASTPVLERGTGELFF. The CDR3 nucleotides are TGTGCCAGCACCCCCGTTTTAGAGCGAGGCACCGGGGAGCTGTTTTTT.

The gene calls are TRBV14 and TRBJ2-5, with 10 bases that match TRBD2. The germline CDR1 and CDR2 sequences are SGHDN and FVKESK. The CDR3 consists of 16 residues. V trimming: 4 bases; J trimming: 2 bases; junction bases outside the gene matches: 7. The DNA of the CDR3 is TGTGCCAGCAGCCCTGTTTCTAGCGGGAGTCAAGAGACCCAGTACTTC. The encoded protein is CASSPVSSGSQETQYF.

V and J are TRBV20-1 and TRBJ1-5; no definite D call. The CDR3 is 15 amino acids. The germline CDR1 and CDR2 sequences are DFQATT and SNEGSKA (reference sequence). V was cut by 0 bases and J by 1 base, with 10 bases left in between. The CDR3 sequence is CSARDPSVSNQPQHF. DNA for the CDR3: TGCAGTGCTAGAGATCCTTCAGTCAGCAATCAGCCCCAGCATTTT.

V usage is TRBV6-1 and J usage is TRBJ2-7; 8 nucleotides line up with TRBD1. There are 14 residues in the CDR3. Per germline, CDR1 MNHNS and CDR2 SASEGT. V lost 6 bases, J lost 4 bases, and 8 bases stayed unmatched. This chain's CDR3 is CASSQRTGLYEQYF. The CDR3 DNA follows: TGTGCCAGCAGCCAGAGGACAGGGTTGTACGAGCAGTACTTC.

This clonotype was seen only a few times. The chain is built from TRBV3-1 and TRBJ1-3; no definite D call. With 7 bases removed from V and 2 bases from J, the gap between germline ends came to 6 bases. Germline values: CDR1 LGHDT, CDR2 YNNKEL (reference sequence). The CDR3 runs to 12 residues. As DNA, the CDR3 is TGTGCCAGCACAGGTCCTGGAAACACCATATATTTT. This sequence encodes CASTGPGNTIYF.

The chain has TRBV6-1 and TRBJ1-4; 7 nucleotides align to TRBD1. Germline V CDR1 and CDR2: MNHNS, SASEGT. This CDR3 is 15 amino acids long. V trimming: 6 bases; J trimming: 8 bases; junction bases outside the gene matches: 12. The CDR3 sequence: CASRPGQTESEKLFF. In nucleotides, the CDR3 is TGTGCCAGCAGGCCGGGACAGACGGAGTCGGAAAAACTGTTTTTT.

This rearrangement joins TRBV29-1 to TRBJ1-1, with D uncertain. The ends were cut back, 3 bases at V and 1 base at J, with 6 bases in the middle. This CDR3 has 12 amino acids. Germline V gene data show CDR1 as SQVTM and CDR2 as ANQGSEA. DNA for the CDR3: TGCAGCGTTGATGAGAAGAACACTGAAGCTTTCTTT. It codes for CSVDEKNTEAFF. Full variable domain (outside the CDR3, taken from reference TRBV29-1 and TRBJ1-1): SAVISQKPSRDICQRGTSLTIQCQVDSQVTMMFWYRQQPGQSLTLIATANQGSEATYESGFVIDKFPISRPNLTFSTLTVSNMSPEDSSIYLCSVDEKNTEAFFGQGTRLTVV.